The 16 T cell receptor beta chains reported below all come from one sample, sequenced in a study of early T cells in non-severe SARS-CoV-2 infection. TCRdb redid the calling of the 5' RACE reads with MiXCR, one entry per CDR3 protein. This sample yields under 55,000 distinct CDR3 sequences, of which around 10% are seen a single time; just over 20% belongs to the top ten. The sample was whole blood. Source of these receptors: an adult who was a healthcare worker with PCR-confirmed SARS-CoV-2 infection or an uninfected control (not recorded which).

This chain joins TRBV3-1 and TRBJ1-4; D call uncertain. The ends were cut back, 3 bases at V and 8 bases at J, with 10 bases in the middle. The germline V gene has CDR1 LGHDT and CDR2 YNNKEL (reference sequence). The CDR3 loop spans 13 amino acids. This CDR3 reads CASSQRVREKLFF. The CDR3 DNA sequence: TGTGCCAGCAGCCAGAGGGTCAGAGAAAAACTGTTTTTT.

The J gene is TRBJ2-7, the V gene TRBV28; D not resolved. The CDR3 is 12 amino acids. V was clipped by 5 bases and J by 7 bases, with 12 bases between them. The germline V gene has CDR1 MDHEN and CDR2 SYDVKM. The CDR3 DNA follows: TGTGCCAGCAGTCCTCCAAACCGGGAGCAGTACTTC. This translates into CASSPPNREQYF.

This chain joins TRBV29-1 and TRBJ2-7, with D unresolved. V lost 4 bases to trimming and J lost 4 bases, with 11 bases between them. From germline, CDR1 is SQVTM and CDR2 ANQGSEA. The CDR3 has 12 residues. CDR3: CSVGLRGYEQYF. In DNA, the CDR3 is TGCAGCGTTGGGCTGAGAGGTTACGAGCAGTACTTC.

This clonotype was detected a few times. The CDR3 sequence is CAISEAPYNEQFF. In DNA form, the CDR3 reads TGTGCCATCAGTGAGGCCCCATACAATGAGCAGTTCTTC. V gene TRBV10-3 combines with J gene TRBJ2-1; no definite D call. V lost 2 bases and J 4 bases, leaving 6 bases between the germline ends. The CDR3 covers 13 residues. Germline CDR1 is ENHRY and CDR2 is SYGVKD.

J is TRBJ2-7 and V is TRBV28; no definite D call. The germline gives CDR1 MDHEN, CDR2 SYDVKM. CDR3 length: 14 residues. V lost 3 bases and J 1 base, leaving 10 bases between the germline ends. CDR3 residues: CASSLVGDSYEQYF. In DNA, the CDR3 is TGTGCCAGCAGTTTGGTAGGAGATTCCTACGAGCAGTACTTC.

Many counts were recorded for this clonotype. This chain uses TRBV4-2 with TRBJ2-2, with 8 bases matching TRBD2. Looked up from germline, CDR1 is LGHNA and CDR2 is YNFKEQ. Trimming removed 4 bases from V and 2 bases from J; junction bases left unmatched: 6. This CDR3 comprises 16 residues. This CDR3 reads CASSPSAGGNTGELFF. In nucleotides, the CDR3 is TGTGCCAGCAGCCCCAGTGCGGGGGGCAACACCGGGGAGCTGTTTTTT.

The chain joins TRBV7-6 to TRBJ2-2; D is unresolved. Trimming stripped 6 bases from V and 6 bases from J, with 17 bases between. The germline V gene has CDR1 SGHVS and CDR2 FNYEAQ. The CDR3 has 15 residues. CDR3 region: CASRPILHLAGELFF. The CDR3 DNA reads TGTGCCAGCAGACCGATCCTACACTTGGCCGGGGAGCTGTTTTTT.

Written as DNA, the CDR3 is TGCAGCGCAGCCCAAGAGACCCAGTACTTC. Translating it yields CSAAQETQYF. The chain is built from TRBV29-1 and TRBJ2-5; no clear D gene. V was clipped by 7 bases and J by 1 base, with 4 bases between them. Germline V gives CDR1 SQVTM, CDR2 ANQGSEA. This CDR3 comprises 10 residues.

Many counts were recorded for this clonotype. The V call is TRBV20-1, the J call TRBJ1-5, with no clear D. Trimming removed 1 base at V and 6 bases at J, with 10 bases between. The germline gives CDR1 DFQATT, CDR2 SNEGSKA (reference sequence). The CDR3 consists of 13 residues. The DNA of the CDR3 is TGCAGTGCTAGAGGGCAACCTGGTCAGCCCCAGCATTTT. As protein: CSARGQPGQPQHF.

This clonotype came up many times. The V gene is TRBV3-2, the J gene TRBJ2-7; TRBD2 is the table's D call, not checked against the DNA. TRBV3-2 has pseudogene status. The CDR3 runs 16 residues. The chain's CDR3 is CATQTSGRGPPYEQYF. In nucleotides, the CDR3 is TGTGCCACGCAGACTAGCGGGAGGGGACCCCCCTACGAGCAGTACTTC.

This clonotype was seen at least ten times. This chain joins TRBV11-2 and TRBJ2-2; 10 nucleotides align to TRBD2. Germline V gene lookup returns CDR1 SGHAT and CDR2 FQNNGV. The CDR3 contains 17 residues. The junction had 6 bases not matched to a gene; V was cut back by 1 base and J by 4 bases. This CDR3 is CASSLASAGGRTGELFF. CDR3 DNA: TGTGCCAGCAGCTTAGCCTCAGCGGGAGGGCGCACCGGGGAGCTGTTTTTT.

This clonotype was picked up many times. This chain uses TRBV7-9 with TRBJ2-5; maybe TRBD2 (5 bases). This CDR3 is 13 amino acids long. Germline CDR1 SEHNR, CDR2 FQNEAQ (reference sequence). V dropped 7 bases and J dropped 3 bases, with 12 bases sitting between them. The CDR3 loop reads CASTVGREETQYF. The CDR3 DNA sequence: TGTGCCAGCACCGTCGGGCGGGAAGAGACCCAGTACTTC.

This clonotype came up a few times. V usage is TRBV29-1 and J usage is TRBJ2-7, with D perhaps matching TRBD1 or TRBD2 (5 bases each). The CDR3 length is 12 residues. The germline V and J ends were trimmed by 6 bases and 6 bases, with 15 bases remaining between them. Germline CDR1 is SQVTM and CDR2 is ANQGSEA. The CDR3 loop reads CSVRDPYREQYF. The CDR3 nucleotides read TGCAGCGTCAGGGACCCCTATCGCGAGCAGTACTTC.

The sample holds a few counts of this clonotype. The chain recombines TRBV18 with TRBJ2-1; TRBD2 aligns across 10 bases. The CDR3 runs to 15 residues. The trim removed 3 bases at V and 8 bases at J, leaving 7 bases unmatched. Per germline, CDR1 KGHSH and CDR2 LQKENI. CDR3 in DNA: TGTGCCAGCTCACCCCTAGCGGGAGTAGACTATGAGCAGTTCTTC. Translation: CASSPLAGVDYEQFF.

This chain links TRBV5-1 with TRBJ2-1; D is ambiguous. CDR1 and CDR2 from the germline V gene are SGHRS and YFSETQ. This CDR3 region has 12 residues. Trimming shortened V by 2 bases and J by 12 bases, and 12 bases separated the two germline ends. The CDR3 is CASSLLSGSQFF. CDR3 DNA: TGCGCCAGCAGCTTACTTTCCGGGTCGCAGTTCTTC.

In this sample, this clonotype turned up many times. The chain recombines TRBV7-8 with TRBJ2-3; either TRBD1 or TRBD2 may fit D (5 bases each). The germline gives CDR1 SGHVS, CDR2 FQNEAQ. V was clipped by 3 bases and J by 4 bases, with 20 bases between them. The CDR3 has 17 amino acids. The CDR3 bases are TGTGCCAGCAGCTTCCGAGGGGACGGGGCCAAGGCAGATACGCAGTATTTT. This encodes CASSFRGDGAKADTQYF.